This is a list of T cell receptor beta chains from one sample in a study of T cell responses to AZD1222 COVID-19 vaccine. The method was immunoSEQ multiplex PCR; TCRdb's version includes in-frame clones alone and lacks a portion of them. Of around 47,000 clones in the sample, around four fifths were seen once. Specimen: peripheral blood, collected 28 days after the second dose of the MenACWY control vaccine. Receptors were obtained from an adult who received the MenACWY meningococcal vaccine as a control. CDR3s include the opening cysteine and the closing phenylalanine or tryptophan. The D gene is left open where the match is weak. Some rows mark clone size as missing; the rest say once, few, many or name a class of expanded clone.

j_gene,abundance,d_gene,v_gene,CDR3nt,CDR3aa
TRBJ2-2,.,TRBD2,TRBV10-1,TGCGCCAGCAGTGAGCGAGTGGGGACTAGCAGGCCCGGGGAGCTGTTTTTT,CASSERVGTSRPGELFF
TRBJ2-1,.,.,TRBV6-5,TGTGCCAGCAGCTCGCAAGGGTACAATGAGCAGTTCTTC,CASSSQGYNEQFF
TRBJ2-6,.,.,TRBV19,TGTGCCAGCTGGGAAGGGGGAGCTGGGGCCAACGTCCTGACTTTC,CASWEGGAGANVLTF
TRBJ1-1,medium-sized,.,TRBV10-1,TGCGCCAGCAGTCCGAGGGAGAAGACTGAAGCTTTCTTT,CASSPREKTEAFF
TRBJ1-2,.,TRBD1,TRBV5-1,TGCGCCAGCAGCTTAGATTCTGGCCGGAAGACAGGGAAAAGTGGCTACACCTTC,CASSLDSGRKTGKSGYTF
TRBJ1-4,.,.,TRBV2,TGTGCCAGCAGTGGTCACTCGAATGAAAAACTGTTTTTT,CASSGHSNEKLFF
TRBJ2-2,.,TRBD2,TRBV3-1/TRBV3-2,TGTGCCAGCAGCAAACTAGCGGTTAACACCGGGGAGCTGTTTTTT,CASSKLAVNTGELFF
TRBJ2-6,.,.,TRBV4-2,TGTGCCAGCAGCCAGCAAGGGGATTCTGGGGCCAACGTCCTGACTTTC,CASSQQGDSGANVLTF
TRBJ2-3,once,TRBD2,TRBV9,TGTGCCAGCAGCGCCACCGGACTAGCGGGGGGGATGGACACAGATACGCAGTATTTT,CASSATGLAGGMDTDTQYF
TRBJ1-5,.,.,TRBV5-1,TGCGCCAGCAGCTGGGGTAGCAATCAGCCCCAGCATTTT,CASSWGSNQPQHF
TRBJ2-2,.,.,TRBV30,TGTGCCTGGAGGGAAATTGGACCGAACACCGGGGAGCTGTTTTTT,CAWREIGPNTGELFF
TRBJ2-1,.,.,TRBV19,TGTGCCAGTAGCGAGGGACGGGGTGAGTTCTTC,CASSEGRGEFF
TRBJ1-4,.,.,TRBV24-1,TGTGCCACCAGTGATCCCTTGTCCCAGGGGAATGAAAAACTGTTTTTT,CATSDPLSQGNEKLFF
TRBJ1-1,.,.,TRBV6-5,TGTGCCAGCAGTAGGGAATGGGACGCTGAAGCTTTCTTT,CASSREWDAEAFF
TRBJ2-1,.,TRBD2,TRBV4-2,TGTGCCAGCAGCCCTCAGACTAGCGGGGAGCCATACAATGAGCAGTTCTTC,CASSPQTSGEPYNEQFF
TRBJ2-5,.,.,TRBV7-8,TGTGCCAGCAGCAGGGACACCTATATGGGAGAGACCCAGTACTTC,CASSRDTYMGETQYF
TRBJ1-1,.,.,TRBV28,TGTGCCAGCAAGGAGGTCGTGAACACTGAAGCTTTCTTT,CASKEVVNTEAFF
TRBJ2-3,.,.,TRBV12-3/TRBV12-4,TGTGCCAGCAGTTTAATCGGCACAGATACGCAGTATTTT,CASSLIGTDTQYF
TRBJ2-7,.,.,TRBV28,TGTGCCAGCAGTTTACAGGGGGGGTTCTCCTACGAGCAGTACTTC,CASSLQGGFSYEQYF
TRBJ1-1,.,.,TRBV18,TGTGCCAGCTCACCAGTCGGGGCCCTCCCGGGGACTGAAGCTTTCTTT,CASSPVGALPGTEAFF
TRBJ2-7,.,.,TRBV28,TGTGCCTCATCGGGTCTATTATCCTACGAGCAGTACTTC,CASSGLLSYEQYF
TRBJ1-1,.,.,TRBV28,TGTGCCAGCAGTCCTACAGGGACGAGGAACACTGAAGCTTTCTTT,CASSPTGTRNTEAFF
TRBJ2-1,.,TRBD1,TRBV2,TGTGCCAGCAGTGCCGGGACAGAGGGAAATGAGCAGTTCTTC,CASSAGTEGNEQFF
TRBJ1-5,.,TRBD1,TRBV7-9,TGTGCCAGCAGCTCAGTACGGGGGACAGCCAATCAGCCCCAGCATTTT,CASSSVRGTANQPQHF
TRBJ1-1,.,.,TRBV2,TGTGCCAGCAGACCACAACCGACAGTGAACACTGAAGCTTTCTTT,CASRPQPTVNTEAFF
TRBJ1-6,.,.,TRBV9,TGTGCCAGCAGCCTGAGCTCCTATAATTCACCCCTCCACTTT,CASSLSSYNSPLHF
TRBJ2-3,few,.,TRBV7-9,TGTGCCAGCAGCGGCTTCCTTGGGACACACACAGATACGCAGTATTTT,CASSGFLGTHTDTQYF
TRBJ1-2,.,TRBD1,TRBV4-1,TGCGCCAGCAGCCAACCGTGGGACAGGGACTATGGCTACACCTTC,CASSQPWDRDYGYTF
TRBJ2-7,few,TRBD2,TRBV19,TGTGCCACCCGGGGGACTAGCGGGACCTACGAGCAGTACTTC,CATRGTSGTYEQYF
TRBJ1-5,.,.,TRBV29-1,TGCAGCGTTGAAGGTGGCGGTAGCAATCAGCCCCAGCATTTT,CSVEGGGSNQPQHF
TRBJ1-1,.,.,TRBV19,TGTGCCAGTACTCCAGAACTTCTGAACACTGAAGCTTTCTTT,CASTPELLNTEAFF
TRBJ1-1,.,.,TRBV5-1,TGCGCCAGCAGCCCGGGTCTCATGAACACTGAAGCTTTCTTT,CASSPGLMNTEAFF
TRBJ2-7,once,TRBD1,TRBV28,TGTGCCAGCAGTTTAGACAGGGGGGGAAGGGAGCAGTACTTC,CASSLDRGGREQYF
TRBJ2-7,.,.,TRBV4-2,TGTGCCAGCAGCCAAGAGCTAGCAGGCAGCTACGAGCAGTACTTC,CASSQELAGSYEQYF
TRBJ1-1,.,.,TRBV7-8,TGTGCCAGCAGCTTAGGGTCAGGGCTTACCCCGACTGAAGCTTTCTTT,CASSLGSGLTPTEAFF
TRBJ2-5,.,.,TRBV5-8,TGTGCCAGCAGCTTGGGACTTAAAGAGACCCAGTACTTC,CASSLGLKETQYF
TRBJ1-2,.,.,TRBV5-1,TGCGCCAGCAGCCCGGACTCGGAGACCCAAGCCTTC,CASSPDSETQAF
TRBJ1-3,.,TRBD1,TRBV19,TGTGCCAGTAGTAAGGCAGGGGGAGTTGGAAACACCATATATTTT,CASSKAGGVGNTIYF
TRBJ2-3,.,.,TRBV18,TGTGCCAGCTCCCTCGGTTCCACAACGGATACGCAGTATTTT,CASSLGSTTDTQYF
TRBJ2-1,.,TRBD2,TRBV7-2,TGTGCCAGCAGCTACGTTAGCGGGGGCTCCTACAATGAGCAGTTCTTC,CASSYVSGGSYNEQFF
TRBJ2-2,.,.,TRBV7-2,TGTGCCAGCAGCCCCTGGCTGAACACCGGGGAGCTGTTTTTT,CASSPWLNTGELFF
TRBJ1-1,.,.,TRBV14,TGTGCCACGGCGGGGGGCTTGAACACTGAAGCTTTCTTT,CATAGGLNTEAFF
TRBJ1-2,.,.,TRBV9,TGTGCCAGCAGCGTAGCGGGGGAGACCTATGGCTACACCTTC,CASSVAGETYGYTF
TRBJ1-2,once,.,TRBV6-2/TRBV6-3,TGTGCCAGCAGTTACGGCAGCCACTATGGCTACACCTTC,CASSYGSHYGYTF
TRBJ2-7,.,TRBD2,TRBV3-1/TRBV3-2,TGTGCCAGCAGCCAAGGGGTCCGGACTAGCACCGAGCAGTACTTC,CASSQGVRTSTEQYF
TRBJ2-7,.,.,TRBV4-1,TGCGCCAGCAGCCGAGACAGATCAGCCTACGAGCAGTACTTC,CASSRDRSAYEQYF
TRBJ1-6,.,.,TRBV5-4,TGTGCCAGCAGCTTGGGGGGGACGGAAGATTCACCCCTCCACTTT,CASSLGGTEDSPLHF
TRBJ2-1,.,.,TRBV11-2,TGTGCCAGCAGCTTAGAAGGTCAGGGGGGACTCTTC,CASSLEGQGGLF
TRBJ2-3,once,.,TRBV9,TGTGCCAGCAGCGTAGTCGAGACGGATACGCAGTATTTT,CASSVVETDTQYF
TRBJ1-2,.,.,TRBV30,TGTGCCTGGAGCCCCGATCCTCGGGGGGGCTACACCTTC,CAWSPDPRGGYTF
TRBJ2-1,.,.,TRBV5-1,TGCGCCAGCAGCTTGGCGTTGTACAATGAGCAGTTCTTC,CASSLALYNEQFF
TRBJ1-1,.,.,TRBV5-6,TGTGCCAGCAGTTCGGACGTGAACACTGAAGCTTTCTTT,CASSSDVNTEAFF
TRBJ1-5,.,.,TRBV7-8,TGTGCCAGCAGCTCTACGACAGGAGTAAAGGAGCCCCAGCATTTT,CASSSTTGVKEPQHF
TRBJ1-1,.,.,TRBV6-6,TGTGCCAGCAGTTACAGGGGGGGAGACACTGAAGCTTTCTTT,CASSYRGGDTEAFF
TRBJ2-1,.,.,TRBV28,TGTGCCAGCAGCCGCCGGGGGTCGCGGAATGAGCAGTTCTTC,CASSRRGSRNEQFF